Listed below are T cell receptor beta chains from one sample, sequenced in a study of blood T cell repertoires in COVID-19. Here immunoSEQ multiplex PCR was the method, and the copy in TCRdb shows in-frame clones only, minus some. The table has 95,000 to 130,000 clones, just over 90% seen once. Sequenced input: peripheral blood. The source is a human donor with active COVID-19. The donor label of this sample is uncertain. Each CDR3 is given with its conserved first and last residue. A D gene is named only where the DNA matches it firmly. Clone size is stated in some rows and not others, as once, few, many or a class when expanded.

>TRBV9|TRBJ2-7|NA|NA
TGTGCCAGCAGCGGAACAGGGTCCTACGAGCAGTACTTC
CASSGTGSYEQYF
>TRBV18|TRBJ1-1|NA|NA
TGTGCCAGCTCACCAGCCAGGGGCACTGAAGCTTTCTTT
CASSPARGTEAFF
>TRBV5-6|TRBJ1-2|NA|NA
TGTGCCAGCAGCTTGTCTATTGGCTACACCTTC
CASSLSIGYTF
>TRBV6-5|TRBJ1-5|NA|once
TGTGCCAGCAGGGCAAGGAGGGGCAATCAGCCCCAGCATTTT
CASRARRGNQPQHF
>TRBV4-1|TRBJ2-7|NA|NA
TGCGCCAGCAGCGCCGGGAACCTCCCTCCCTACGAGCAGTACTTC
CASSAGNLPPYEQYF
>TRBV19|TRBJ2-1|TRBD2|NA
TGTGCCAGTAGTGGGAGGGGCTACGGTGAGCAGTTCTTC
CASSGRGYGEQFF
>TRBV10-2|TRBJ1-1|NA|NA
TGCGCCAGCAGTGAGCCCAGGGGCACTGAAGCTTTCTTT
CASSEPRGTEAFF
>TRBV5-1|TRBJ2-5|NA|NA
TGCGCCAGCAGCTCGGCCGGGAGCGGACTTCAAGAGACCCAGTACTTC
CASSSAGSGLQETQYF
>TRBV27|TRBJ2-3|TRBD2|once
TGTGCCAGCAGTACCAGACTAGCGGGGGGCCTTAGCACAGATACGCAGTATTTT
CASSTRLAGGLSTDTQYF
>TRBV15|TRBJ2-2|TRBD2|NA
TGTGCCACCAGCAGAGATCTAGCGGGGACAACGAACACCGGGGAGCTGTTTTTT
CATSRDLAGTTNTGELFF
>TRBV7-2|TRBJ2-1|NA|NA
TGTGCCAGCAGCTTAGCGCCGCAGGGTCGCAATGAGCAGTTCTTC
CASSLAPQGRNEQFF
>TRBV6-6|TRBJ1-4|TRBD1|NA
TGTGCCAGCAGTTACTCGATGGACAGGGGGATCGGAAAACTGTTTTTT
CASSYSMDRGIGKLFF
>TRBV28|TRBJ2-1|NA|NA
TGTGCCAGCAGTTTAATGGGAGTGGATGAGCAGTTCTTC
CASSLMGVDEQFF
>TRBV28|TRBJ1-2|NA|NA
TGTGCCAGCACGTCGGGGGGCCAAAACTATGGCTACACCTTC
CASTSGGQNYGYTF
>TRBV5-6|TRBJ1-2|NA|NA
TGTGCCAGCAGCCTGGTGAGGACAGACGTCTTGGGCTACACCTTC
CASSLVRTDVLGYTF
>TRBV5-1|TRBJ1-1|TRBD1|once
TGCGCCAGCAGCTTGGACCCGGGACAGTTATTGTCTGAAGCTTTCTTT
CASSLDPGQLLSEAFF
>TRBV2|TRBJ2-5|TRBD2|once
TGTGCCAGCAGTGAGGGACTAGCGGGGGGTTTGGAGACCCAGTACTTC
CASSEGLAGGLETQYF
>TRBV3-1/TRBV3-2|TRBJ2-3|TRBD2|NA
TGTGCCAGCAGCAACCCGGGACTAGCGGGGGCCACAGATACGCAGTATTTT
CASSNPGLAGATDTQYF
>TRBV7-2|TRBJ2-7|NA|once
TGTGCCAGCAGCTTAGTTTCCGGGGGTCGGGGCTACGAGCAGTACTTC
CASSLVSGGRGYEQYF
>TRBV30|TRBJ1-5|NA|NA
TGTGCCTGGAGTGTTGAGGCTACTCACAATCAGCCCCAGCATTTT
CAWSVEATHNQPQHF
>TRBV7-2|TRBJ1-6|NA|NA
TGTGCCAGCAGCTTATCGTGGCAGGGAAATTCACCCCTCCACTTT
CASSLSWQGNSPLHF
>TRBV7-9|TRBJ1-5|TRBD1|NA
TGTGCCAGCAGCTTAGGGGCGGGGACAGGGGGAGGTCAGCCCCAGCATTTT
CASSLGAGTGGGQPQHF
>TRBV4-3|TRBJ1-2|NA|NA
TGCGCCAGCAGCCACTTCCACCTACAGGGTAACTATGGCTACACCTTC
CASSHFHLQGNYGYTF
>TRBV15|TRBJ2-1|NA|NA
TGTGCCACCGCACGGGACTCCTACAATGAGCAGTTCTTC
CATARDSYNEQFF
>TRBV7-2|TRBJ1-2|TRBD1|NA
TGTGCCAGCAGCCCTTCGGGACAGGGGCTACTTGGCTACACCTTC
CASSPSGQGLLGYTF
>TRBV4-3|TRBJ2-3|TRBD2|NA
TGCGCCAGCAGCCAAGCCTTGGATAGCGGGGGAACAGATACGCAGTATTTT
CASSQALDSGGTDTQYF
>TRBV13|TRBJ2-7|TRBD1|NA
TGTGCCAGCAGCCCGGGACAGGGCCCCTACGAGCAGTACTTC
CASSPGQGPYEQYF
>TRBV28|TRBJ1-6|TRBD1|NA
TGTGCCAGCAGTTTCCGGGACAGGGGTTCACCCCTCCACTTT
CASSFRDRGSPLHF
>TRBV18|TRBJ2-5|TRBD2|NA
TGTGCCAGCTCACCAGGACTAGGGCAGGGCGAGACCCAGTACTTC
CASSPGLGQGETQYF
>TRBV29-1|TRBJ2-7|NA|NA
TGCAGCGCTGGACAGACGGACGAGCAGTACTTC
CSAGQTDEQYF
>TRBV21-1|TRBJ2-5|NA|NA
TGTGCCAGCAGCAAAGGCGCGGCAGTCCAAGAGACCCAGTACTTC
CASSKGAAVQETQYF